This T cell receptor (beta chain) emerged from a study of cytotoxic CD8 clonotypes in ibrutinib-treated CLL. Study-level information: The group held 11 relapsed/refractory and under 16 treatment-naive patients, with 17 IGHV unmutated.

Data came from immunoSEQ multiplex PCR; TCRdb stores just in-frame clones and leaves some out. The table includes some 130,000 clones, approximately 80% detected once. Findings and limits, study-wide: The clonality went up when patients responded to ibrutinib and dropped back toward baseline at progression. Clonotypes that were public were uncommon, and they contracted or stayed stable on treatment.

The germline V gene has CDR1 SQVTM and CDR2 ANQGSEA. The CDR3 has 13 residues. Trimming left V 7 bases short and J 5 bases short, with 17 bases between. Worth noting for this clone: Its matching antigen is unknown.

The source is a human donor with chronic lymphocytic leukemia. The starting material was PBMCs, obtained after 24 months of ibrutinib treatment. The V call is TRBV29-1, the J call TRBJ2-5; D might be TRBD1 (8 bases). CDR3 protein: CSAQGAGVETQYF. In DNA, the CDR3 is TGCAGCGCCCAGGGGGCGGGGGTGGAGACCCAGTACTTC.